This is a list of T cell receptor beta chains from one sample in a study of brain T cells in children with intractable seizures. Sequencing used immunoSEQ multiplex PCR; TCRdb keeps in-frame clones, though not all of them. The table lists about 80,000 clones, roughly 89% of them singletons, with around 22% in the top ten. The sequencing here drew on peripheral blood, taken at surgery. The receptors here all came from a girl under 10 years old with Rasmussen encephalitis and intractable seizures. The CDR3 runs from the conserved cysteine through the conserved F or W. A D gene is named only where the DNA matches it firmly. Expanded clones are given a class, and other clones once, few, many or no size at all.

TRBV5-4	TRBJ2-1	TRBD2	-	CASSASGGALSEQFF	TGTGCCAGCAGCGCTAGCGGGGGGGCCCTGAGTGAGCAGTTCTTC
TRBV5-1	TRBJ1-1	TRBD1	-	CASSATGTGGTEAFF	TGCGCCAGCAGCGCTACCGGGACAGGGGGGACTGAAGCTTTCTTT
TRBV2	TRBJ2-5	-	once	CASRALTAGRETQYF	TGTGCCAGCAGGGCCTTAACTGCGGGGAGAGAGACCCAGTACTTC
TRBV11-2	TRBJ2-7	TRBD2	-	CASSTRELSYEQYF	TGTGCCAGCAGCACGCGGGAGTTGTCCTACGAGCAGTACTTC
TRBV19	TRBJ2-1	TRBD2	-	CASSIGLAGDEQFF	TGTGCCAGTAGTATTGGACTAGCGGGAGATGAGCAGTTCTTC
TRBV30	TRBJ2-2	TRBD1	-	CAWVGQANTGELFF	TGTGCCTGGGTGGGACAGGCGAACACCGGGGAGCTGTTTTTT
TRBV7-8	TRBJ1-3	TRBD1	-	CASSALGTGRSGNTIYF	TGTGCCAGCAGCGCACTTGGGACAGGCCGGTCTGGAAACACCATATATTTT
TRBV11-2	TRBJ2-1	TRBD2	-	CASSSIREGSYNEQFF	TGTGCCAGCAGCTCTATTCGGGAGGGCTCCTACAATGAGCAGTTCTTC
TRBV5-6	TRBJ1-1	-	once	CASSLNLVGAEAFF	TGTGCCAGCAGCTTGAATCTGGTCGGGGCTGAAGCTTTCTTT
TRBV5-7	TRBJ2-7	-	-	CASSLVDGHPARNEQYF	TGTGCCAGCAGCTTGGTCGACGGCCACCCCGCCCGGAACGAGCAGTACTTC
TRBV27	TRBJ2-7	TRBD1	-	CASSLRGSPSSYEQYF	TGTGCCAGCAGCCTCAGGGGGTCCCCGAGCTCCTACGAGCAGTACTTC
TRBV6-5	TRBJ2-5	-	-	CASTPRETQYF	TGTGCCAGCACTCCTCGAGAGACCCAGTACTTC
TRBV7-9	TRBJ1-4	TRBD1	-	CASSPSAGTVREKLFF	TGTGCCAGCAGCCCATCGGCTGGGACAGTACGCGAAAAACTGTTTTTT
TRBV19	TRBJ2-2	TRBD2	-	CASSTWTSGNTGELFF	TGTGCCAGTAGTACCTGGACTAGCGGGAACACCGGGGAGCTGTTTTTT
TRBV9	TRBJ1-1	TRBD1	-	CASSPPTGRNTEAFF	TGTGCCAGCAGCCCGCCGACAGGGAGGAACACTGAAGCTTTCTTT
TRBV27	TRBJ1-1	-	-	CASTKFGSYTEAFF	TGTGCCAGCACTAAATTCGGGAGTTACACTGAAGCTTTCTTT
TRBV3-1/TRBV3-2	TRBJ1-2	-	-	CASSQRDKFGYTF	TGTGCCAGCAGCCAGCGGGACAAGTTTGGCTACACCTTC
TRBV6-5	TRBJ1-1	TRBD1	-	CASSYETGGTVAFF	TGTGCCAGCAGTTACGAAACAGGGGGAACGGTCGCTTTCTTT
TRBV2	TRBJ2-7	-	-	CASRRGVAAYEQYF	TGTGCCAGCCGTCGTGGGGTGGCGGCCTACGAGCAGTACTTC
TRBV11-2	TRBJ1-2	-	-	CASSERQNYGYTF	TGTGCCAGCAGCGAGAGACAGAACTATGGCTACACCTTC
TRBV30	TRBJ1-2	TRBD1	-	CAWGPGQGQAF	TGTGCCTGGGGCCCGGGACAGGGACAGGCCTTC
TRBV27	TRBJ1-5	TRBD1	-	CASRQARGQNQPQHF	TGTGCCAGCCGCCAGGCCAGGGGGCAGAACCAGCCCCAGCATTTT
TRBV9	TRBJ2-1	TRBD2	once	CASSPAYGGTNDNEQFF	TGTGCCAGCAGCCCCGCATACGGGGGGACGAACGACAATGAGCAGTTCTTC
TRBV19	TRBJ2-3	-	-	CASSLGARGTDTQYF	TGTGCCAGTAGTCTCGGGGCGCGAGGCACAGATACGCAGTATTTT
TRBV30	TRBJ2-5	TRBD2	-	CAWSGRGETQYF	TGTGCCTGGAGTGGGCGGGGGGAGACCCAGTACTTC
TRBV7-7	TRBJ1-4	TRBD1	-	CAKTGVGEKLFF	TGTGCCAAGACAGGGGTGGGGGAAAAACTGTTTTTT
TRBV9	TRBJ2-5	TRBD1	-	CASSVSTGTGKETQYF	TGTGCCAGCAGCGTCAGCACCGGGACAGGGAAAGAGACCCAGTACTTC
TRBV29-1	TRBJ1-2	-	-	CSVVSWGHGYTF	TGCAGCGTTGTTTCCTGGGGTCATGGCTACACCTTC
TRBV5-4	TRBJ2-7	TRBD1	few	CASSRPGQGLYEQYF	TGTGCCAGCAGCAGGCCGGGACAGGGCCTCTACGAGCAGTACTTC
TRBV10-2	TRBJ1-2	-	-	CASTPGPGYGYTF	TGCGCCAGCACCCCCGGCCCAGGCTATGGCTACACCTTC